The rows below give T cell receptor beta chains drawn from one sample of a study of T-cell reconstitution after alpha-beta-depleted transplantation in children. From the PCR reads, TCRdb called clonotypes with MiXCR, one entry per CDR3 protein. Of 600,000 or so distinct CDR3 sequences in the sample, 23% are singletons; the top ten hold about 14%. This sample comprised PBMCs, mostly from graft donor cells, obtained 360 days after TCRalphabeta/CD19-depleted stem cell transplant. The receptors originated from a boy under two years old who had a stem cell transplant for acute myeloid leukemia, so the T cells may come from the graft donor. Both conserved end residues are part of each CDR3. The D gene is left open where the match is weak. Not all rows give a size; the values are once, few, many and, for expanded clones, a class.

TRBD1,TRBV29-1,many,TRBJ2-6,TGCAGCGTTGTAGGACAGGGGGCCTCTGGGGCCAACGTCCTGACTTTC,CSVVGQGASGANVLTF
TRBD1,TRBV28,.,TRBJ1-6,TGTGCCAGCAAACTGGACAGGTTATATTCACCCCTCCACTTT,CASKLDRLYSPLHF
.,TRBV6-5,once,TRBJ1-3,TGTGCCAGCAGTTACTCGAACCAAGGTGGAAACACCATATATTTT,CASSYSNQGGNTIYF
TRBD2,TRBV20-1,.,TRBJ2-2,TGCAGTGCAAGAGGTCGGGGGGGGATCGGGGAGCTGTTTTTT,CSARGRGGIGELFF
TRBD2,TRBV12-3/TRBV12-4,.,TRBJ2-3,TGTGCCAGCAGCCCCCTACTAGCGGGGTCAGATACGCAGTATTTT,CASSPLLAGSDTQYF
.,TRBV20-1,few,TRBJ2-7,TGCAGTGCTAGAGGGGGTGGGGGCCCGTCCTACGAGCAGTACTTC,CSARGGGGPSYEQYF
TRBD1,TRBV6-4,.,TRBJ1-1,TGTGCCAGCAGTGACCCCTTCGGACAGGGAGTTTTCTTT,CASSDPFGQGVFF
.,TRBV20-1,.,TRBJ1-5,TGCAGTGCCCCGCCGAGGCCGGCGAGCAATCAGCCCCAGCATTTT,CSAPPRPASNQPQHF
TRBD1,TRBV9,.,TRBJ2-7,TGTGCCAGCAGCGTAGGGCAGGGGGAATCCTACGAGCAGTACTTC,CASSVGQGESYEQYF
.,TRBV20-1,few,TRBJ1-6,TGCAGTGCTAGAGATCGGGGTACAGATACTTCACCCCTCCACTTT,CSARDRGTDTSPLHF
.,TRBV15,.,TRBJ2-5,TGTGCCACCGGTTCATGGGAGACCCAGTACTTC,CATGSWETQYF
.,TRBV11-3,.,TRBJ2-5,TGTGCCAGCGGTCCGGACGGTCAAGAGACCCAGTACTTC,CASGPDGQETQYF
.,TRBV20-1,few,TRBJ1-2,TGCAGTGCTACCTACTCGGGGCAGGTCACAGGCGGCTACACCTTC,CSATYSGQVTGGYTF
.,TRBV7-3,few,TRBJ2-1,TGTGCCAGCAGCTTAATGAACAACTACAATGAGCAGTTCTTC,CASSLMNNYNEQFF
TRBD2,TRBV7-6,.,TRBJ2-3,TGTGCCAGCACTCCCACAGCGGGGAGGGCGGATACGCAGTATTTT,CASTPTAGRADTQYF
.,TRBV4-2,.,TRBJ2-1,TGTGCCAGCAGCCAAAAAGGGGTGGATGAGCAGTTCTTC,CASSQKGVDEQFF
TRBD1,TRBV12-3/TRBV12-4,many,TRBJ1-1,TGTGCCAGCAGTTCTTACAGGGGATTGGGCACTGAAGCTTTCTTT,CASSSYRGLGTEAFF
.,TRBV12-3/TRBV12-4,few,TRBJ1-2,TGTGCCAGCAGTTTAGGGGGGGCCGTCTATGGCTACACCTTC,CASSLGGAVYGYTF
.,TRBV7-9,few,TRBJ1-1,TGTGCCAGCAGCTTAGATCCTCAAGGAAGTAACACTGAAGCTTTCTTT,CASSLDPQGSNTEAFF
TRBD1,TRBV28,.,TRBJ1-5,TGTGCCAGCAGGACAGGGCACCAGCCCCAGCATTTT,CASRTGHQPQHF
.,TRBV11-2,.,TRBJ2-2,TGTGCCAGCAGCTTAGATCTAGCACGGGTCACCGGGGAGCTGTTTTTT,CASSLDLARVTGELFF
TRBD2,TRBV25-1,many,TRBJ2-7,TGTGCCAGCACGAAAGCGGGGGCGGTGGAAGAGCAGTACTTC,CASTKAGAVEEQYF
TRBD1,TRBV10-2,few,TRBJ1-4,TGCGCCAGCAGTGTTGAAAGGGGGCGTGAAAAACTGTTTTTT,CASSVERGREKLFF
TRBD1,TRBV11-3,few,TRBJ2-2,TGTGCCAGCAGCTCGGGACAGGGGAGTGCCGGGGAGCTGTTTTTT,CASSSGQGSAGELFF
.,TRBV20-1,many,TRBJ2-2,TGCAGTGCTAGTACCCGGGCAGTCAACACCGGGGAGCTGTTTTTT,CSASTRAVNTGELFF
TRBD1,TRBV12-3/TRBV12-4,many,TRBJ2-3,TGTGCCACCAGGGCAAGTGGGACAGGGCAAGATACGCAGTATTTT,CATRASGTGQDTQYF
TRBD1,TRBV5-6,.,TRBJ2-3,TGTGCCAGCAGCTTGTTGGGGGACAGGGGCACAGATACGCAGTATTTT,CASSLLGDRGTDTQYF
.,TRBV9,many,TRBJ2-1,TGTGCCAGCAGCGTAGGGCCTAATGGCTGGAAGACATATGAGCAGTTCTTC,CASSVGPNGWKTYEQFF
.,TRBV18,.,TRBJ2-3,TGTGCCAGCTCACCTGGGCCCCCAGATACGCAGTATTTT,CASSPGPPDTQYF
TRBD1,TRBV12-3/TRBV12-4,many,TRBJ2-1,TGTGCCAGCAGCTACACTATATCTGGACAGGGTTACGACAATGAGCAGTTCTTC,CASSYTISGQGYDNEQFF
.,TRBV20-1,.,TRBJ2-3,TGCAGTGCTAGAGGACAGTGGGGCACAGATACGCAGTATTTT,CSARGQWGTDTQYF
TRBD2,TRBV15,.,TRBJ2-7,TGTGCCACCAGCAGAGGTCCACTAGCGGGCTCCTACGAGCAGTACTTC,CATSRGPLAGSYEQYF
.,TRBV20-1,.,TRBJ2-2,TGCAGTGCTGCCGACCGGGAGAACACCGGGGAGCTGTTTTTT,CSAADRENTGELFF
TRBD1,TRBV7-9,few,TRBJ1-2,TGTGCCAGCAGCTTGGGACAGCTAGACGGCTACACCTTC,CASSLGQLDGYTF
.,TRBV28,many,TRBJ2-3,TGTGCCAGCAGCTTGAGTGAGGGACTTCCCTCGTGGGATACGCAGTATTTT,CASSLSEGLPSWDTQYF
.,TRBV7-9,many,TRBJ2-5,TGTGCCAGCATGCCCAGACAGTTCCAAGAGACCCAGTACTTC,CASMPRQFQETQYF
.,TRBV15,once,TRBJ1-1,TGTGCCACCAGCAGAGATTTTTGGGGCGGAGGAACTGAAGCTTTCTTT,CATSRDFWGGGTEAFF
.,TRBV19,.,TRBJ1-1,TGTGCCAACAGACAGGAAGAGGTTGAAGCTTTCTTT,CANRQEEVEAFF
TRBD1,TRBV9,many,TRBJ1-3,TGTGCCAGCAGCGCCCTAACCGGGACAGGGTCAGGAAACACCATATATTTT,CASSALTGTGSGNTIYF